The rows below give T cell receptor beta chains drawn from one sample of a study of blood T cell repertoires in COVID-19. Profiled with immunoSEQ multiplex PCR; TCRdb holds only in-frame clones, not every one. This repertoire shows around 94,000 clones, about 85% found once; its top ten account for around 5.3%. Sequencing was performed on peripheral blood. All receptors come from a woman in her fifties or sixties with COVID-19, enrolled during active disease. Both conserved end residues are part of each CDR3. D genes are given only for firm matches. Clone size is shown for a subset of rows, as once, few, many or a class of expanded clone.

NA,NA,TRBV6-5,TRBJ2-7,CASSYQGYEQYF,TGTGCCAGCAGTTATCAGGGCTACGAGCAGTACTTC
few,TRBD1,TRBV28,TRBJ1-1,CASSLLGTGGTEAFF,TGTGCCAGCAGTTTATTGGGGACAGGGGGCACTGAAGCTTTCTTT
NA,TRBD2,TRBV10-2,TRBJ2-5,CASSESESGALQETQYF,TGCGCCAGCAGTGAGTCCGAAAGCGGGGCCCTCCAGGAGACCCAGTACTTC
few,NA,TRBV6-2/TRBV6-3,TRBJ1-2,CASSNQGSPYGYTF,TGTGCCAGCAGTAACCAGGGAAGCCCCTATGGCTACACCTTC
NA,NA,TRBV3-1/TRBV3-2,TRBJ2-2,CASSPAGLKTGELFF,TGTGCCAGCAGCCCGGCGGGGTTGAAGACCGGGGAGCTGTTTTTT
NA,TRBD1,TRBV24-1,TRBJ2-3,CATSRTGVDTQYF,TGTGCCACCTCGCGGACAGGGGTAGATACGCAGTATTTT
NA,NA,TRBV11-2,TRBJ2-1,CASRPTGGDSYNEQFF,TGTGCCAGCAGACCCACTGGCGGGGACTCCTACAATGAGCAGTTCTTC
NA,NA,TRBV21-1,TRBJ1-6,CASSKALSRGANSPLHF,TGTGCCAGCAGCAAAGCGCTTTCACGGGGGGCAAATTCACCCCTCCACTTT
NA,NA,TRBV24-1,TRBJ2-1,CATSDAADYNEQFF,TGTGCCACCAGTGATGCGGCAGATTACAATGAGCAGTTCTTC
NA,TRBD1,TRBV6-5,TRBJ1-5,CASSYSTGDQPQHF,TGTGCCAGCAGTTACTCGACAGGGGATCAGCCCCAGCATTTT
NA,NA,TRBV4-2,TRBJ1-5,CASSQTPSGDQPQHF,TGTGCCAGCAGCCAAACCCCCTCCGGGGATCAGCCCCAGCATTTT
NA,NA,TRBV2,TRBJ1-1,CASSVRWTENTEAFF,TGTGCCAGCAGTGTTCGGTGGACAGAGAACACTGAAGCTTTCTTT
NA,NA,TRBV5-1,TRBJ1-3,CASKGQPSSGNTIYF,TGCGCCAGCAAAGGACAGCCATCCTCTGGAAACACCATATATTTT
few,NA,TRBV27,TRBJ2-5,CASSLFGRGTQETQYF,TGTGCCAGCAGTTTATTCGGGCGGGGTACTCAAGAGACCCAGTACTTC
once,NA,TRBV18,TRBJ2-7,CASSTTGYEQYF,TGTGCCAGCTCAACCACCGGCTACGAGCAGTACTTC
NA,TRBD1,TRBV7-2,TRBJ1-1,CASSPRTGRTEAFF,TGTGCCAGCAGCCCCCGGACAGGGCGGACTGAAGCTTTCTTT
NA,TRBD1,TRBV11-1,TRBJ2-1,CASSLEGAVLGEQFF,TGTGCCAGCAGCTTAGAGGGGGCGGTATTGGGTGAGCAGTTCTTC
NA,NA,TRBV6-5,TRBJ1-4,CASSHRDEKLFF,TGTGCCAGCAGCCACAGGGATGAAAAACTGTTTTTT
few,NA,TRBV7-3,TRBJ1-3,CASRSTGGNTIYF,TGTGCCAGCAGGTCCACGGGTGGAAACACCATATATTTT
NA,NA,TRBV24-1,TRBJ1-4,CATSDSRGANEKLFF,TGTGCCACCAGTGATTCTCGGGGGGCTAATGAAAAACTGTTTTTT
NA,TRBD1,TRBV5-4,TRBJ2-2,CASSQGTVDTGELFF,TGTGCCAGCAGCCAGGGGACAGTCGACACCGGGGAGCTGTTTTTT
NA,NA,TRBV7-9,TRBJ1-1,CASSPSGGNTEAFF,TGTGCCAGCAGCCCATCCGGAGGGAACACTGAAGCTTTCTTT
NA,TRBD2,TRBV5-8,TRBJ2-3,CASSPGGSQDTQYF,TGTGCCAGCAGCCCGGGGGGGTCACAAGATACGCAGTATTTT
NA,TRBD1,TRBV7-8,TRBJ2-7,CASSRTGTGGSYEQYF,TGTGCCAGCAGCCGAACCGGGACAGGGGGCTCCTACGAGCAGTACTTC
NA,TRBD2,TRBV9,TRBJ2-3,CASSVVGTRADTQYF,TGTGCCAGCAGCGTAGTTGGGACTAGAGCAGATACGCAGTATTTT
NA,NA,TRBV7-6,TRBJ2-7,CASSLGGSGSYEQYF,TGTGCCAGCAGCTTAGGGGGATCGGGGTCCTACGAGCAGTACTTC
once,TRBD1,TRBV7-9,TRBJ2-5,CASSYRGLQETQYF,TGTGCCAGCAGCTACAGGGGGCTCCAAGAGACCCAGTACTTC
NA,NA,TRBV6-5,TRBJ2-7,CASSPPWGLEQYF,TGTGCCAGCAGTCCCCCCTGGGGCCTCGAGCAGTACTTC
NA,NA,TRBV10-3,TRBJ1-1,CAISDRAVNTEAFF,TGTGCCATCAGTGACAGGGCCGTAAACACTGAAGCTTTCTTT
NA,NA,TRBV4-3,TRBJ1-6,CASSQDLARGNSPLHF,TGCGCCAGCAGCCAAGATCTTGCAAGGGGTAATTCACCCCTCCACTTT
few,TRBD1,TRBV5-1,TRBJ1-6,CASGERTGGVSPLHF,TGCGCCAGCGGAGAGAGGACAGGCGGGGTTTCACCCCTCCACTTT
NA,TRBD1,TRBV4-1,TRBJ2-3,CASSRGQGMRTDTQYF,TGCGCCAGCAGCCGGGGACAGGGTATGCGGACAGATACGCAGTATTTT
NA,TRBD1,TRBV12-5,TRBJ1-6,CASGLLTGVNSPLHF,TGTGCTAGTGGTTTGCTTACAGGGGTGAATTCACCCCTCCACTTT
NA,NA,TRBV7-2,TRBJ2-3,CASSLGPGTGTQYF,TGTGCCAGCAGCTTAGGACCGGGGACTGGAACGCAGTATTTT
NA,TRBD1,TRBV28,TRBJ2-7,CASSPPRWDSSF,TGTGCCAGCAGCCCGCCGCGATGGGACAGTAGCTTC
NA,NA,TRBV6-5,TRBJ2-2,CASSLGSSLTGELFF,TGTGCCTCCTCCCTGGGGAGTTCGCTCACCGGGGAGCTGTTTTTT
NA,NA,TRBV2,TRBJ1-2,CAGEWQSGYTF,TGTGCAGGAGAGTGGCAGTCTGGCTACACCTTC
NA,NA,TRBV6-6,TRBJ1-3,CASSTSGGNTIYF,TGTGCCAGCAGTACATCAGGGGGAAACACCATATATTTT
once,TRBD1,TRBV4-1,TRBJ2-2,CASSQFWTGGELFF,TGCGCCAGCAGCCAATTTTGGACAGGCGGGGAGCTGTTTTTT
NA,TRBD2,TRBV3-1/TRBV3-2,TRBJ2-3,CASSLGSGGPGGTDTQYF,TGTGCCAGCAGCTTGGGTAGCGGGGGACCCGGAGGCACAGATACGCAGTATTTT
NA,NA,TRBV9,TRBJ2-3,CASSGGTTVPDTQYF,TGTGCCAGCAGCGGGGGGACAACAGTACCAGATACGCAGTATTTT
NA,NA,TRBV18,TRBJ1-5,CASSRDKNQPQHF,TGTGCCAGCTCACGCGACAAGAATCAGCCCCAGCATTTT
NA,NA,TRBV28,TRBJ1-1,CASSPTGRNTEAFF,TGTGCCAGCAGTCCCACTGGGAGAAACACTGAAGCTTTCTTT
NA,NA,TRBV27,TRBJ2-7,CASSAPGRGAYEQYF,TGTGCCAGCAGTGCGCCGGGACGGGGGGCTTACGAGCAGTACTTC
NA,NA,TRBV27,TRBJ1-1,CASSLREYTEAFF,TGTGCCAGCAGTTTAAGGGAGTACACTGAAGCTTTCTTT
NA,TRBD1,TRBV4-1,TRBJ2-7,CASSQDRQGAYEQYF,TGCGCCAGCAGCCAAGATCGACAGGGGGCCTACGAGCAGTACTTC
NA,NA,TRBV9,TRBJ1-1,CASSVIDGSTEAFF,TGTGCCAGCAGCGTTATAGACGGGTCCACTGAAGCTTTCTTT
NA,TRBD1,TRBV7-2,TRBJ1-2,CASSGSAGTGGYYTF,TGTGCCAGCAGCGGCTCAGCCGGGACAGGGGGCTACTACACCTTC
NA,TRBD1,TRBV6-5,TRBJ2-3,CASSSQGSTDTQYF,TGTGCCAGCAGTTCACAGGGGAGCACAGATACGCAGTATTTT
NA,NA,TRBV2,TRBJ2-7,CASSKDSLVSYEQYF,TGTGCCAGCAGTAAGGACAGCCTGGTCTCCTACGAGCAGTACTTC